These T cell receptor beta chains were read from a single sample in a study of beta chain features in type 1 diabetes. The data were produced by immunoSEQ multiplex PCR, yet TCRdb's version contains in-frame clones alone and is incomplete. The sample yields approximately 160,000 clones, roughly 60% seen once. Sequenced material: naive CD4+ T cells from blood. The source is a man aged 25 to 40 with type 1 diabetes. CDR3s include the opening cysteine and the closing phenylalanine or tryptophan. A D gene is named only where the DNA matches it firmly. Size tells how often a clone was seen (once, few, many) or the class of an expanded clone, and some rows leave it out.

D: .; V: TRBV30; length: 12; J: TRBJ2-7; size: few; DNA: TGTGCCTGGAGTCACAGATCCTACGAGCAGTACTTC; CDR3: CAWSHRSYEQYF
D: TRBD2; V: TRBV7-2; length: 16; J: TRBJ2-3; size: .; DNA: TGTGCCAGCAGACAAGCCGGACTAGCCAGCACAGATACGCAGTATTTT; CDR3: CASRQAGLASTDTQYF
D: .; V: TRBV15; length: 13; J: TRBJ2-7; size: once; DNA: TGTGCCACCAGCAGGTCAGGGATCTACGAGCAGTACTTC; CDR3: CATSRSGIYEQYF
D: TRBD1; V: TRBV4-3; length: 15; J: TRBJ2-4; size: few; DNA: TGCGCCAGCAGCCGAACCGGGACAGGGGGAAACATTCAGTACTTC; CDR3: CASSRTGTGGNIQYF
D: .; V: TRBV28; length: 14; J: TRBJ2-1; size: .; DNA: TGTGCCAGCAGACACCCTCAGGCGGCCGATGAGCAGTTCTTC; CDR3: CASRHPQAADEQFF
D: .; V: TRBV30; length: 13; J: TRBJ2-3; size: few; DNA: TGTGCCTGGAGTGTAGGTACGACAGATACGCAGTATTTT; CDR3: CAWSVGTTDTQYF
D: .; V: TRBV6-5; length: 13; J: TRBJ1-2; size: few; DNA: TGTGCCAGCGTACAACAGAACAACTATGGCTACACCTTC; CDR3: CASVQQNNYGYTF
D: TRBD1; V: TRBV25-1; length: 15; J: TRBJ2-7; size: few; DNA: TGTGCCAGCAGTGATGTCTGGGGACAGAACTACGAGCAGTACTTC; CDR3: CASSDVWGQNYEQYF
D: .; V: TRBV7-9; length: 15; J: TRBJ2-2; size: .; DNA: TGTGCCAGCAGCTCCCGGGGTATTTGGACCGGGGAGCTGTTTTTT; CDR3: CASSSRGIWTGELFF
D: .; V: TRBV18; length: 13; J: TRBJ1-2; size: .; DNA: TGTGCCAGCTCACCACCTCTCCTGGAGGGCTACACCTTC; CDR3: CASSPPLLEGYTF
D: TRBD2; V: TRBV10-3; length: 15; J: TRBJ2-3; size: .; DNA: TGTGCCATCAGCGGCCTAGCGGGGAGCACAGATACGCAGTATTTT; CDR3: CAISGLAGSTDTQYF
D: .; V: TRBV7-8; length: 13; J: TRBJ2-3; size: .; DNA: TGTGCCAGCAGCTTAAGGGAAACAGATACGCAGTATTTT; CDR3: CASSLRETDTQYF
D: .; V: TRBV20-1; length: 11; J: TRBJ2-1; size: few; DNA: TGCAGTGCTAGAGGTGGGGCCGAGCAGTTCTTC; CDR3: CSARGGAEQFF
D: .; V: TRBV7-2; length: 15; J: TRBJ2-5; size: .; DNA: TGTGCCAGCAGCTTAGCGGGACGCCCTCAAGAGACCCAGTACTTC; CDR3: CASSLAGRPQETQYF
D: TRBD2; V: TRBV7-2; length: 14; J: TRBJ2-1; size: .; DNA: TGTGCCAGCAGCTTCCCTAGCGGGCCCAATGAGCAGTTCTTC; CDR3: CASSFPSGPNEQFF
D: .; V: TRBV29-1; length: 11; J: TRBJ2-5; size: .; DNA: TGCAGCGTCAATAGCGGAGAGACCCAGTACTTC; CDR3: CSVNSGETQYF
D: TRBD2; V: TRBV28; length: 16; J: TRBJ2-7; size: .; DNA: TGTGCCAGCAGTTCCCCGTCTAGCGGGGGGCGCTACGAGCAGTACTTC; CDR3: CASSSPSSGGRYEQYF
D: .; V: TRBV10-3; length: 12; J: TRBJ2-2; size: .; DNA: TGTGCCACCCGCCCAAACACCGGGGAGCTGTTTTTT; CDR3: CATRPNTGELFF